This note documents a single T cell receptor beta chain sequence. Its cognate antigen is unknown. The V and J ends lost 7 bases and 7 bases respectively, with 11 bases between them. The germline V gene has CDR1 MNHEY and CDR2 SVGEGT. This CDR3 spans 11 amino acids. The sample comes from a study of T cell repertoires in cytomegalovirus infection. Study-level background: Matching HLA type, along with CMV infection, was indicated by public TCR beta signatures.

Study results and limitations: Summed frequency of shared TCR beta families picked out CMV carriers who also had the relevant HLA. HLA-C-restricted CMV clonotypes gave the most frequent clonotype in two of eight donors.

A single record per CDR3 protein comes from TCRdb applying MiXCR to the reads. The table records about 230,000 distinct CDR3 sequences, roughly 20% of them present only once. The V call is TRBV6-2 or TRBV6-3, the J call TRBJ2-7; D might be TRBD1 (5 bases). This receptor was taken from a human donor in good health (CMV status not recorded). Some clones in this sample may be carry-over from other donors' samples. The source material was CD8+ T cells from PBMCs. CDR3 in DNA: TGTGCCAGCACCTTAGGGGTTGAGCAGTACTTC. Protein: CASTLGVEQYF.